The entry that follows covers one T cell receptor (beta chain) sequence. This clonotype was picked up many times. Its antigen remains undetermined. No per-base quality is available; no much larger clone lies one base away. Trimming costs V 2 bases and J 4 bases, and their ends lie 12 bases apart. From the cysteine through the phenylalanine, the CDR3 covers 14 amino acids. The only DNA kept is the CDR3, 42 bases in frame from the first base. CDR1 and CDR2 (MDHEN, SYDVKM) derive from the germline V gene. These data come from a study of low-dose radiotherapy and immunotherapy resistance in tumors (dated by TCRdb to between 2021 and 2024). For the wider study: In Cohort 1, each fraction delivered 0.5 Gy every 2 weeks, and the prescribed total PTV dose was 6.5 Gy. Cohort 2 received 1 Gy per fraction every two weeks, with a total of 13 Gy over 26 weeks. Nivolumab was administered intravenously as a 240 mg flat dose every two weeks, and ipilimumab was administered intravenously at 1 mg/kg every six weeks. Cyclophosphamide 200 mg/m2 was given intravenously every two weeks, one day before each radiation and immunotherapy administration. Starting on cycle 1 day 1, patients took 300 mg of aspirin by mouth once daily for four cycles. Randomization of trial participants into treatment groups was not performed. Eight patients were included in the translational analysis, namely three from the first dose cohort plus the first five from the second dose cohort.

In the paper's terms, the time point label means: before trial treatment. The donors came from RACIN, which was a single-arm phase I dose-escalation trial that paired nivolumab and ipilimumab with aspirin, low-dose cyclophosphamide and low-dose radiotherapy. Eligible patients had advanced, TIL-negative solid tumors. The sequencer was an Illumina HiSeq 2500. To make first-strand cDNA, Superscript III was used along with a set of TRAV- and TRBV-specific primers so that both the TCRalpha and TCRbeta chains were covered. TCRs were amplified with Phusion for about 20 PCR cycles using a constant-region primer together with the adapter attached to the V primers. Amplification of the isolated mRNA was done with the MessageAmp II aRNA Amplification Kit, which involved an approximately 15-hour in vitro transcription at 37 degrees C. The Dynabeads mRNA DIRECT Purification Kit was used to isolate mRNA for TCR sequencing. Indexed Illumina adapters were added in a second Phusion PCR of 20 to 30 cycles, after which AMPure XP beads were used to purify the products. The authors processed their data as follows. Using custom Perl scripts, TCR sequences encoding the same protein were pooled, out-of-frame sequences were removed, and the abundance of each clonotype was computed. TCR sequences supported by only a single read were excluded from analysis. Among the metrics used to describe the repertoires were Shannon entropy, Gini index, clonality, richness, and the frequency of TCRs shared between repertoires. The public reads were quality trimmed at Q25 with fastp and then assembled into clones with MiXCR by TCRdb, keeping productive beta chains. Rows with one shared CDR3 protein collapse into an entry with the most common genes and DNA. TCRdb, not the original authors, processed these V and J calls. Recorded for this sample are about 60,000 distinct CDR3 sequences; approximately 26% of them occurred a single time. The ten biggest clones cover 5.7% of the sample.

The chain was built from TRBV28 and TRBJ2-7; the D gene is perhaps TRBD2, on 6 matching bases. Sequences were derived from PBMCs, sampled before treatment. This clonotype was obtained from a male donor with prostate cancer. In nucleotides, the sequence is TGTGCCAGCAGTTTAGGGGGGAGTGCTTACGAGCAGTACTTC. This translates into CASSLGGSAYEQYF.